The T cell receptor beta chain under discussion was sequenced for a study of T cells in Graves' hyperthyroidism and ophthalmopathy. Clinical symptoms, serum thyroxine, TRAb, thyroid ultrasound and orbital computed tomography informed diagnoses. Study observations and caveats: Blood also contained most expanded thyroid clonotypes above 0.001.

Germline values: CDR1 ENHRY, CDR2 SYGVKD. CDR3 length: 13 residues. V was pared by 2 bases and J by 1 base, with 5 bases between. Amplified regions were TCR beta CDR3 sequences from RNA transcripts. The HTBI primer set drove a first-round RT-PCR of the TCR CDR3. TCRdb itself ran the multiplex PCR reads through MiXCR, one entry per CDR3 protein. Seen here are around 350,000 distinct CDR3 sequences, 15% to 20% observed once, and the top ten hold about 4%. In this sample, this clonotype turned up many times. Its target is not known. The sequence derives from a woman under 30 with Graves' hyperthyroidism. The chain uses TRBV10-3 and TRBJ1-1, with D hard to call. Material for sequencing was blood. CDR3 sequence (DNA): TGTGCCATCAGTGAGAGTGCGAACACTGAAGCTTTCTTT. It is translated as CAISESANTEAFF.